This entry describes one T cell receptor beta chain. Its cognate antigen is unknown. These data are taken from a study of regulatory and conventional T cells in RAG deficiency. The data were produced by immunoSEQ multiplex PCR, yet TCRdb's version contains in-frame clones alone and is incomplete. Of about 46,000 clones in the sample, about 87% were seen once. Study-wide points: Treg unique TCR beta sequences were approximately 96-fold fewer in Omenn syndrome and CID/AS patients than controls. Shannon entropy fell and Simpson indices rose in RAG-deficient patients. Omenn patients showed >90% Treg-Tconv overlap and shorter CDR3 lengths.

Genomic DNA came from blood conventional CD4+ T cells gated CD25-low CD127-high. The sample also formed part of further work on regulatory T cells. As that report states: Amplification used 52 TRBV primers and 13 TRBJ primers.

This TCR was sampled from a human donor in good health. The sample comprised CD4+ effector T cells sorted from blood.

The CDR3 is CASSYQSSGYTF. CDR3 bases: TGCGCCAGCAGCTATCAGAGTAGTGGCTACACCTTC. The chain joins TRBV5-1 to TRBJ1-2; D gene unclear. The germline gives CDR1 SGHRS, CDR2 YFSETQ. The CDR3 is 12 amino acids. V dropped 3 bases and J dropped 7 bases, with 10 bases sitting between them.